The present T cell receptor (beta chain) was sequenced within a study of glioma-infiltrating T cells. At the level of the study: Dexamethasone exposure before glioma surgery was limited to six or fewer days. Sequencing aimed for about 4- to 10-fold coverage of about a million peripheral T cells.

General study findings and limits: Shared blood CDR3 signature motifs marked patients with low tissue-blood divergence.

This clonotype was seen ten or more times. Its matching antigen is unknown. TCR alpha and beta CDR3 regions were amplified from RNA using iRepertoire nested multiplex PCR. Tissue mRNA or PBMC total RNA, roughly 85-450 ng, went into one-step reverse transcription and amplification. MiXCR, applied by TCRdb to the multiplex PCR reads, yields one record per CDR3 protein. The data show about 410,000 distinct CDR3 sequences, with 41% seen just once and around 12% held by the top ten. Looked up from germline, CDR1 is MDHEN and CDR2 is SYDVKM. Trimming shortened V by 3 bases and J by 0 bases, and 15 bases separated the two germline ends. This CDR3 region has 17 residues.

This chain uses TRBV28 with TRBJ1-5; possible D gene TRBD1, 6 bases. This clonotype was sampled from a human donor with low-grade glioma or glioblastoma, undergoing nonglioma brain surgery, or in good health (not recorded which). Sequences were obtained from glioma tissue, nonneoplastic brain tissue, or PBMCs (not recorded which). As DNA, the CDR3 is TGTGCCAGCAGTTTTGAGGACAGCTTCTATAGCAATCAGCCCCAGCATTTT. It codes for CASSFEDSFYSNQPQHF. The variable domain in full, with the rest retrieved from reference TRBV28 and TRBJ1-5, is DVKVTQSSRYLVKRTGEKVFLECVQDMDHENMFWYRQDPGLGLRLIYFSYDVKMKEKGDIPEGYSVSREKKERFSLILESASTNQTSMYLCASSFEDSFYSNQPQHFGDGTRLSIL.